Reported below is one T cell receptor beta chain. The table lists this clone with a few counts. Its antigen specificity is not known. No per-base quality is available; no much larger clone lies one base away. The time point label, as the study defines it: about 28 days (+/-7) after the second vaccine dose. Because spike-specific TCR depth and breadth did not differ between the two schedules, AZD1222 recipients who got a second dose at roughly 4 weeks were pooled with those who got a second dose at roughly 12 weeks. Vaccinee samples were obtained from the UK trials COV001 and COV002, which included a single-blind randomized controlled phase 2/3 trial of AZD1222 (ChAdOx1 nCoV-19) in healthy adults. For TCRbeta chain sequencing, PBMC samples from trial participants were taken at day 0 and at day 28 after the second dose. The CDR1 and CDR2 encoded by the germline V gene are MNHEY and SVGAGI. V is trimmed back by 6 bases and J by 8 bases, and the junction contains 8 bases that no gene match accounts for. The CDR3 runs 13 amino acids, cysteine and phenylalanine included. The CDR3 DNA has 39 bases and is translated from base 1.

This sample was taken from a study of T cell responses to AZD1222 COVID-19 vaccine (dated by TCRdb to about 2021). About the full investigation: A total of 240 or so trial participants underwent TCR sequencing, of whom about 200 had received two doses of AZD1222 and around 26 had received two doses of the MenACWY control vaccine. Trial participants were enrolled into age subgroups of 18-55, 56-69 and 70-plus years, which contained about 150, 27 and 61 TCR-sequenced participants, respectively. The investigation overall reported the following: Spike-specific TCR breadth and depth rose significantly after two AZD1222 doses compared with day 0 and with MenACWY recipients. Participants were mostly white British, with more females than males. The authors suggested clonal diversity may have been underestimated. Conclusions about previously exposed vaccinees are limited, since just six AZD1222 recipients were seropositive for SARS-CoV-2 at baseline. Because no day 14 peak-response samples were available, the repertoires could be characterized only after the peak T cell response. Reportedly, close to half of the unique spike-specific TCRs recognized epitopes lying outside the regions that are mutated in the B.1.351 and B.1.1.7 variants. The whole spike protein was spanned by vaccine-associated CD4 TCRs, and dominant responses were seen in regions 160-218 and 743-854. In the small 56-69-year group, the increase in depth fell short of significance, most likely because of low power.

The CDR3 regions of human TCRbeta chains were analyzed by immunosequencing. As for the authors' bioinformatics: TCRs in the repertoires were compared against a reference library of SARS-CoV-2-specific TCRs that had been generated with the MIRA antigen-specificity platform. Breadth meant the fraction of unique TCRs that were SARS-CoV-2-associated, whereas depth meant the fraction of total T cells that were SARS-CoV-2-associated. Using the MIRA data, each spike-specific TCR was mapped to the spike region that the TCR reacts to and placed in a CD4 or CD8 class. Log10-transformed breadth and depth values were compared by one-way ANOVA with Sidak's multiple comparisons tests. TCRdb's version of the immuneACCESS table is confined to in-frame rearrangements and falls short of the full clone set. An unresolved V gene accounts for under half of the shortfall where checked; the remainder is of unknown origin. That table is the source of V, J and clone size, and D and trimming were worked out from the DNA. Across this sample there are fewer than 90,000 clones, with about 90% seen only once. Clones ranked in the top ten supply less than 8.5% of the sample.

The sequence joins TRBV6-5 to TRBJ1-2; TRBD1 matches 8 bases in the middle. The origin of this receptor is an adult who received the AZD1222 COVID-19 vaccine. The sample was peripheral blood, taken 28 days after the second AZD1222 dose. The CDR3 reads CASRLDRVEGYTF. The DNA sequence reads TGTGCCAGCAGGCTGGACAGGGTAGAAGGCTACACCTTC.